Listed below are T cell receptor beta chains from one sample, sequenced in a study of cytomegalovirus exposure and HLA in healthy donors. The repertoire was sequenced with immunoSEQ multiplex PCR; TCRdb's copy has only in-frame clones and lacks some. The sample includes some 140,000 clones, about 86% of them seen just once. Sequences were obtained from PBMCs. These receptors all come from a man younger than 35 in good health and CMV-seropositive. The CDR3 runs from the conserved cysteine through the conserved F or W. A D gene is named only where the DNA matches it firmly. Not all rows give a size; the values are once, few, many and, for expanded clones, a class.

cdr3_aa: CASSFGGGSYNEQFF; cdr3_nt: TGCGCCAGCAGCTTTGGTGGGGGGTCCTACAATGAGCAGTTCTTC; j_call: TRBJ2-1; d_call: NA; v_call: TRBV5-1; clone_size: NA
cdr3_aa: CASSLGGHPTNEQFF; cdr3_nt: TGTGCCAGCAGCTTAGGGGGACATCCGACTAATGAGCAGTTCTTC; j_call: TRBJ2-1; d_call: NA; v_call: TRBV7-3; clone_size: NA
cdr3_aa: CASNGQDLYEQYF; cdr3_nt: TGTGCCAGCAACGGACAGGACCTCTACGAGCAGTACTTC; j_call: TRBJ2-7; d_call: TRBD1; v_call: TRBV5-6; clone_size: NA
cdr3_aa: CASSPQAGAVGNEQFF; cdr3_nt: TGTGCCAGCAGTCCTCAAGCGGGAGCGGTGGGGAATGAGCAGTTCTTC; j_call: TRBJ2-1; d_call: TRBD2; v_call: TRBV27; clone_size: NA
cdr3_aa: CSARALETQYF; cdr3_nt: TGCAGTGCTAGAGCCCTGGAGACCCAGTACTTC; j_call: TRBJ2-5; d_call: NA; v_call: TRBV20-1; clone_size: NA
cdr3_aa: CASSLGAGLNTEAFF; cdr3_nt: TGTGCCAGCAGCTTAGGGGCGGGGTTGAACACTGAAGCTTTCTTT; j_call: TRBJ1-1; d_call: NA; v_call: TRBV11-2; clone_size: once
cdr3_aa: CASTVRGETQYF; cdr3_nt: TGTGCCAGCACTGTTAGAGGGGAGACCCAGTACTTC; j_call: TRBJ2-5; d_call: NA; v_call: TRBV2; clone_size: NA
cdr3_aa: CASSYEYRGTQYF; cdr3_nt: TGTGCCAGCAGTTACGAGTACAGGGGTACGCAGTATTTT; j_call: TRBJ2-3; d_call: TRBD1; v_call: TRBV6-5; clone_size: NA
cdr3_aa: CASSSRGGAYTGELFF; cdr3_nt: TGTGCCAGCAGCTCCCGCGGGGGGGCCTACACCGGGGAGCTGTTTTTT; j_call: TRBJ2-2; d_call: TRBD2; v_call: TRBV9; clone_size: NA
cdr3_aa: CASSDHRGAEAFF; cdr3_nt: TGCGCCAGCAGTGATCACAGGGGCGCTGAAGCTTTCTTT; j_call: TRBJ1-1; d_call: TRBD1; v_call: TRBV10-2; clone_size: NA
cdr3_aa: CASSKQGPATEAFF; cdr3_nt: TGTGCCAGCAGCAAACAGGGTCCGGCCACTGAAGCTTTCTTT; j_call: TRBJ1-1; d_call: NA; v_call: TRBV6-5; clone_size: NA
cdr3_aa: CASSLDLTGWGEQYF; cdr3_nt: TGTGCCAGCAGCTTAGACCTGACAGGGTGGGGGGAGCAGTACTTC; j_call: TRBJ2-7; d_call: TRBD1; v_call: TRBV7-2; clone_size: once
cdr3_aa: CASSPQGLGEAYEQYF; cdr3_nt: TGTGCCAGCTCTCCCCAGGGTCTAGGGGAAGCCTACGAGCAGTACTTC; j_call: TRBJ2-7; d_call: NA; v_call: TRBV18; clone_size: NA
cdr3_aa: CASSWTNANQPQHF; cdr3_nt: TGTGCCAGCAGTTGGACTAACGCAAATCAGCCCCAGCATTTT; j_call: TRBJ1-5; d_call: NA; v_call: TRBV6-5; clone_size: NA
cdr3_aa: CASSPMAGNYGYTF; cdr3_nt: TGTGCCAGCAGCCCCATGGCCGGGAACTATGGCTACACCTTC; j_call: TRBJ1-2; d_call: NA; v_call: TRBV27; clone_size: NA
cdr3_aa: CASAFDRTPNQPQHF; cdr3_nt: TGTGCCAGTGCCTTTGACAGGACTCCCAATCAGCCCCAGCATTTT; j_call: TRBJ1-5; d_call: NA; v_call: TRBV19; clone_size: NA
cdr3_aa: CASSFDRVMTNYGYTF; cdr3_nt: TGTGCCAGCAGTTTCGACAGGGTGATGACTAACTATGGCTACACCTTC; j_call: TRBJ1-2; d_call: TRBD1; v_call: TRBV6-5; clone_size: NA
cdr3_aa: CASSPGTGGFSGELFF; cdr3_nt: TGTGCCAGCTCACCCGGGACAGGGGGCTTCTCCGGGGAGCTGTTTTTT; j_call: TRBJ2-2; d_call: TRBD1; v_call: TRBV18; clone_size: NA
cdr3_aa: CASSWTGHGYTF; cdr3_nt: TGTGCCAGCAGCTGGACAGGCCATGGCTACACCTTC; j_call: TRBJ1-2; d_call: TRBD1; v_call: TRBV7-9; clone_size: few
cdr3_aa: CSTGDSPNTGELFF; cdr3_nt: TGCAGCACCGGAGACAGTCCGAACACCGGGGAGCTGTTTTTT; j_call: TRBJ2-2; d_call: NA; v_call: TRBV29-1; clone_size: NA
cdr3_aa: CASRVGTSGNNEQFF; cdr3_nt: TGCGCCAGCCGCGTCGGGACTAGCGGAAACAATGAGCAGTTCTTC; j_call: TRBJ2-1; d_call: TRBD2; v_call: TRBV10-2; clone_size: NA
cdr3_aa: CASSGRDRLYEQYF; cdr3_nt: TGTGCCAGCAGCGGCCGTGACAGGCTCTACGAGCAGTACTTC; j_call: TRBJ2-7; d_call: NA; v_call: TRBV7-2; clone_size: once
cdr3_aa: CASSPTSGQYGYTF; cdr3_nt: TGTGCCAGCTCACCCACCTCGGGACAGTATGGCTACACCTTC; j_call: TRBJ1-2; d_call: TRBD1; v_call: TRBV18; clone_size: few
cdr3_aa: CASSPELGQGIYEQYF; cdr3_nt: TGCGCCAGCAGCCCCGAACTGGGACAGGGGATCTACGAGCAGTACTTC; j_call: TRBJ2-7; d_call: TRBD1; v_call: TRBV5-1; clone_size: NA
cdr3_aa: CASSQGAHTEAFF; cdr3_nt: TGCGCCAGCAGCCAGGGGGCGCACACTGAAGCTTTCTTT; j_call: TRBJ1-1; d_call: NA; v_call: TRBV4-1; clone_size: NA
cdr3_aa: CASSHKQGSGSSEQYF; cdr3_nt: TGCGCCAGCAGTCATAAACAGGGGAGCGGGTCGTCCGAGCAGTACTTC; j_call: TRBJ2-7; d_call: NA; v_call: TRBV23-1; clone_size: NA
cdr3_aa: CASSASGGAYNEQFF; cdr3_nt: TGTGCCAGCAGCGCTAGCGGGGGGGCTTACAATGAGCAGTTCTTC; j_call: TRBJ2-1; d_call: TRBD2; v_call: TRBV7-2; clone_size: NA
cdr3_aa: CASSLFGTGEETQYF; cdr3_nt: TGTGCCAGCAGCTTATTCGGGACAGGGGAGGAGACCCAGTACTTC; j_call: TRBJ2-5; d_call: TRBD1; v_call: TRBV5-8; clone_size: NA
cdr3_aa: CASSPGTEEIPYGYTF; cdr3_nt: TGTGCCAGCAGCCCCGGGACAGAGGAGATACCCTATGGCTACACCTTC; j_call: TRBJ1-2; d_call: TRBD1; v_call: TRBV7-3; clone_size: NA
cdr3_aa: CASSPRAVTVQETQYF; cdr3_nt: TGTGCCAGCTCACCACGGGCCGTTACGGTACAAGAGACCCAGTACTTC; j_call: TRBJ2-5; d_call: NA; v_call: TRBV18; clone_size: NA
cdr3_aa: CASSQAGGVGTEAFF; cdr3_nt: TGCGCCAGCAGCCAAGCAGGGGGCGTGGGCACTGAAGCTTTCTTT; j_call: TRBJ1-1; d_call: TRBD1; v_call: TRBV4-3; clone_size: NA
cdr3_aa: CAIKSGTGGSDEQYF; cdr3_nt: TGTGCCATCAAGAGCGGGACAGGGGGCTCCGACGAGCAGTACTTC; j_call: TRBJ2-7; d_call: TRBD1; v_call: TRBV10-3; clone_size: NA
cdr3_aa: CASSAQTGNTEAFF; cdr3_nt: TGTGCCAGCAGCGCCCAGACAGGGAACACTGAAGCTTTCTTT; j_call: TRBJ1-1; d_call: NA; v_call: TRBV7-3; clone_size: NA
cdr3_aa: CASSYLGGEYEQYF; cdr3_nt: TGTGCCAGCAGTTACTTAGGGGGAGAATACGAGCAGTACTTC; j_call: TRBJ2-7; d_call: NA; v_call: TRBV6-6; clone_size: NA
cdr3_aa: CATSHYGDTEAFF; cdr3_nt: TGTGCCACCAGCCATTACGGGGACACTGAAGCTTTCTTT; j_call: TRBJ1-1; d_call: NA; v_call: TRBV15; clone_size: NA
cdr3_aa: CASSQPGTELSYEQYF; cdr3_nt: TGTGCCAGCAGCCAACCCGGGACTGAGCTCTCCTACGAGCAGTACTTC; j_call: TRBJ2-7; d_call: NA; v_call: TRBV4-2; clone_size: few
cdr3_aa: CASSPDRVGGQPQHF; cdr3_nt: TGCGCCAGCAGCCCCGACAGGGTAGGTGGGCAGCCCCAGCATTTT; j_call: TRBJ1-5; d_call: TRBD1; v_call: TRBV4-3; clone_size: once
cdr3_aa: CASSPPGHTINQPQHF; cdr3_nt: TGTGCCAGCTCACCACCGGGACACACTATCAATCAGCCCCAGCATTTT; j_call: TRBJ1-5; d_call: NA; v_call: TRBV18; clone_size: NA
cdr3_aa: CASSTDFLGYGYTF; cdr3_nt: TGTGCCAGCAGCACGGATTTCCTAGGCTATGGCTACACCTTC; j_call: TRBJ1-2; d_call: NA; v_call: TRBV14; clone_size: NA
cdr3_aa: CAWSVQDHQPQHF; cdr3_nt: TGTGCCTGGAGTGTACAGGATCATCAGCCCCAGCATTTT; j_call: TRBJ1-5; d_call: NA; v_call: TRBV30; clone_size: NA
cdr3_aa: CASSRGSTGPWDQYF; cdr3_nt: TGTGCCAGCAGCCGGGGGAGTACCGGGCCCTGGGACCAGTACTTC; j_call: TRBJ2-5; d_call: NA; v_call: TRBV7-9; clone_size: NA
cdr3_aa: CASTPGGLGSYGYTF; cdr3_nt: TGTGCCAGCACCCCCGGGGGGTTGGGAAGTTATGGCTACACCTTC; j_call: TRBJ1-2; d_call: NA; v_call: TRBV27; clone_size: few
cdr3_aa: CASSPGQGWGPTDTQYF; cdr3_nt: TGTGCCAGCAGCCCGGGACAGGGTTGGGGGCCCACAGATACGCAGTATTTT; j_call: TRBJ2-3; d_call: TRBD1; v_call: TRBV11-3; clone_size: NA
cdr3_aa: CASSFGGYTF; cdr3_nt: TGTGCCAGCAGCTTCGGTGGCTACACCTTC; j_call: TRBJ1-2; d_call: NA; v_call: TRBV7-9; clone_size: once
cdr3_aa: CATRTDPYEQYF; cdr3_nt: TGTGCCACCAGGACAGACCCGTACGAGCAGTACTTC; j_call: TRBJ2-7; d_call: NA; v_call: TRBV28; clone_size: few
cdr3_aa: CASSPGLEANEQFF; cdr3_nt: TGTGCCAGCAGTCCGGGACTCGAAGCCAATGAGCAGTTCTTC; j_call: TRBJ2-1; d_call: NA; v_call: TRBV6-5; clone_size: NA
cdr3_aa: CASSRTPVGANQPQHF; cdr3_nt: TGTGCCAGCAGCCGCACCCCCGTAGGGGCCAATCAGCCCCAGCATTTT; j_call: TRBJ1-5; d_call: NA; v_call: TRBV7-2; clone_size: NA
cdr3_aa: CASILKRKNNTDTQYF; cdr3_nt: TGTGCCAGCATCCTTAAGCGGAAGAATAACACAGATACGCAGTATTTT; j_call: TRBJ2-3; d_call: NA; v_call: TRBV11-2; clone_size: NA
cdr3_aa: CASSPRGQGDYGYTF; cdr3_nt: TGTGCCAGCAGCCCACGTGGGCAGGGTGACTATGGCTACACCTTC; j_call: TRBJ1-2; d_call: NA; v_call: TRBV9; clone_size: NA
cdr3_aa: CASSSYYEQYF; cdr3_nt: TGTGCCAGCAGTTCTTACTACGAGCAGTACTTC; j_call: TRBJ2-7; d_call: NA; v_call: TRBV6-5; clone_size: few
cdr3_aa: CASSQGTTETQYF; cdr3_nt: TGTGCCAGCAGCCAAGGGACTACAGAGACCCAGTACTTC; j_call: TRBJ2-5; d_call: TRBD2; v_call: TRBV13; clone_size: NA
cdr3_aa: CAIGAGHNEQFF; cdr3_nt: TGTGCCATCGGGGCAGGCCACAATGAGCAGTTCTTC; j_call: TRBJ2-1; d_call: NA; v_call: TRBV10-3; clone_size: NA
cdr3_aa: CASSVDGGWELFF; cdr3_nt: TGTGCCAGCAGCGTAGATGGGGGCTGGGAGCTGTTTTTT; j_call: TRBJ2-2; d_call: NA; v_call: TRBV9; clone_size: NA
cdr3_aa: CASSPPSGRRPRNTEAFF; cdr3_nt: TGTGCCAGCTCACCACCGAGTGGGCGCCGACCCCGGAACACTGAAGCTTTCTTT; j_call: TRBJ1-1; d_call: NA; v_call: TRBV18; clone_size: NA
cdr3_aa: CASSSLYEQYF; cdr3_nt: TGTGCCAGCAGTTCCTTATACGAGCAGTACTTC; j_call: TRBJ2-7; d_call: NA; v_call: TRBV6-5; clone_size: NA
cdr3_aa: CASSPQLGSDTQYF; cdr3_nt: TGCGCCAGCAGCCCGCAACTAGGTTCGGATACGCAGTATTTT; j_call: TRBJ2-3; d_call: NA; v_call: TRBV5-1; clone_size: NA